A single sample is the source of the 11 T cell receptor beta chains below, sequenced in a study of blood T cell repertoires in COVID-19 (dated by TCRdb to 2020 to 2021). Library construction relied on the immunoSEQ multiplex PCR assay. What TCRdb holds here is the immuneACCESS table cut down to in-frame rearrangements. Part of the clones is not present; checked against another copy, under half of the missing clones reflect an unresolved V gene, and the others are unexplained. The sample includes more than 35,000 clones, with roughly 84% observed a single time. Roughly 30% of the sample is held by the ten biggest clonotypes. The source material was peripheral blood. Source of these receptors: a man in his 70s with active COVID-19.

The chain carries TRBV23-1 and TRBJ1-5, with 9 bases lining up with TRBD1. TRBV23-1 is designated an ORF whose function remains uncertain. The CDR3 consists of 18 residues. J lost 2 bases, V lost 4 bases, and 12 bases had no gene match. The CDR3 nucleotides read TGCGCCAGCAGTCGGGGGACAGGGCGTCGGCCATGCAATCAGCCCCAGCATTTT. Protein product: CASSRGTGRRPCNQPQHF.

This clone was counted only a few times. The rearrangement joins TRBV5-1 to TRBJ2-7; D may be TRBD2 (6 bases). The CDR3 is made up of 14 amino acids. The germline CDR1 and CDR2 sequences are SGHRS and YFSETQ. V was shortened by 0 bases and J by 3 bases, with 10 bases between the two germline ends. The CDR3: CASSLVGLIYEQYF. DNA of the CDR3: TGCGCCAGCAGCTTGGTGGGACTTATCTACGAGCAGTACTTC.

The gene calls are TRBV12-5 and TRBJ2-1, with 12 nucleotides matching TRBD2. The length of the CDR3 is 16 residues. The J segment lost 4 bases and the V segment lost 1 base, leaving 2 bases of the junction unmatched. Germline V gene sequence: CDR1 LGHNT, CDR2 FRNRAP. Here the CDR3 DNA reads TGTGCTAGTGGTTTGGCCCTAGCGGGGGGGTACAATGAGCAGTTCTTC. Amino acids: CASGLALAGGYNEQFF.

This clone was counted once. The V and J genes are TRBV18 and TRBJ1-3, with a possible D match to TRBD1 (5 bases). V was trimmed by 2 bases and J by 0 bases, leaving 11 bases between them. This CDR3 has 16 residues. Per the germline V gene, CDR1 is KGHSH and CDR2 is LQKENI. CDR3 nucleotides: TGTGCCAGCTCACCAGCCCGTCAGGGCTCTGGAAACACCATATATTTT. As protein: CASSPARQGSGNTIYF. The full variable domain, rest sourced from reference TRBV18 and TRBJ1-3, is NAGVMQNPRHLVRRRGQEARLRCSPMKGHSHVYWYRQLPEEGLKFMVYLQKENIIDESGMPKERFSAEFPKEGPSILRIQQVVRGDSAAYFCASSPARQGSGNTIYFGEGSWLTVV.

V and J are TRBV2 and TRBJ2-2; perhaps TRBD2 as D (6 bases). Germline V gene lookup returns CDR1 SNHLY and CDR2 FYNNEI. The CDR3 is 13 amino acids. Trimming took 7 bases from V and 10 from J, leaving 16 bases between them. The CDR3 bases are TGTGCCAGCAAGACTAGAGAGTACGCGGAGCTGTTTTTT. Translation: CASKTREYAELFF.

The J gene is TRBJ2-5, the V gene TRBV7-6, with D perhaps TRBD1 (6 bases). CDR3 length equals 16 residues. V was trimmed by 0 bases and J by 2 bases, leaving 13 bases between them. CDR1 SGHVS and CDR2 FNYEAQ come from the germline V gene. The CDR3 bases are TGTGCCAGCAGCTTAGCGGGGGCGGAGTTACAAGAGACCCAGTACTTC. It yields the protein CASSLAGAELQETQYF. Based on the CDR3 plus reference TRBV7-6 and TRBJ2-5, the full variable domain is GAGVSQSPRYKVTKRGQDVALRCDPISGHVSLYWYRQALGQGPEFLTYFNYEAQQDKSGLPNDRFSAERPEGSISTLTIQRTEQRDSAMYRCASSLAGAELQETQYFGPGTRLLVL.

The CDR3 protein is CASSREGSAGYGYTF. The DNA for the CDR3 is TGTGCCAGCAGTCGAGAGGGCAGCGCCGGCTATGGCTACACCTTC. V is TRBV2 and J is TRBJ1-2; D gene ambiguous. Trimming took off 5 bases at V and 4 bases at J, with 17 bases between the two ends. The CDR3 length is 15 residues. Per germline, CDR1 SNHLY and CDR2 FYNNEI.

This chain connects TRBV2 to TRBJ1-6, with 7 bases fitting TRBD1. Germline CDR1 reads SNHLY; CDR2 reads FYNNEI. J lost 7 bases, V lost 6 bases, and 9 bases had no gene match. The CDR3 is 15 residues long. CDR3: CASRRQGDRNSPLHF. In DNA, the CDR3 is TGTGCCAGCAGGAGACAGGGAGACCGAAATTCACCCCTCCACTTT.

V is TRBV5-1 and J is TRBJ2-2; D remains ambiguous. This CDR3 has 12 amino acids. Germline V gene data show CDR1 as SGHRS and CDR2 as YFSETQ. The V gene lost 4 bases and the J gene lost 2 bases, with 3 bases spanning the gap. The CDR3 sequence is CASSLNTGELFF. The CDR3 region has the DNA TGCGCCAGCAGCCTAAACACCGGGGAGCTGTTTTTT.

This rearrangement joins TRBV28 to TRBJ2-5, with 11 bases identical to TRBD1. The CDR3 loop spans 15 amino acids. CDR1 is MDHEN and CDR2 is SYDVKM in the germline V gene. The V and J ends lost 6 bases and 2 bases, in that order; junction bases with no gene match: 5. The DNA of the CDR3 is TGTGCCAGCAGCTCTCGGGACAGGGGGCAAGAGACCCAGTACTTC. It codes for CASSSRDRGQETQYF. Full variable domain (outside the CDR3, taken from reference TRBV28 and TRBJ2-5): DVKVTQSSRYLVKRTGEKVFLECVQDMDHENMFWYRQDPGLGLRLIYFSYDVKMKEKGDIPEGYSVSREKKERFSLILESASTNQTSMYLCASSSRDRGQETQYFGPGTRLLVL.

The J gene is TRBJ1-4, the V gene TRBV24-1; TRBD1 matches 8 bases. The J segment lost 4 bases and the V segment lost 3 bases, leaving 3 bases of the junction unmatched. This CDR3 spans 15 amino acids. CDR1 and CDR2 from the germline V gene are KGHDR and SFDVKD. The CDR3 loop is CATSDPGTGNEKLFF. The CDR3 coding sequence is TGTGCCACCAGTGATCCCGGGACAGGTAATGAAAAACTGTTTTTT.